This T cell receptor beta chain was recovered during a study of blood T cells in healthy people across ages. Study-wide results and limits: With age, beta diversity per million T cells declined roughly linearly, significantly by 40. With unsorted PBMCs, a conclusive comparison of naive versus antigen-experienced cells was not possible.

Of note for this clonotype: The antigen is undetermined.

The authors ran a second PCR of roughly 6 to 12 cycles using a sample-barcoded 5' primer and a J-beta primer mix. Each cDNA molecule was tagged by a template-switch adaptor that had 12 random nucleotides. Every individual sample yielded 3 million or more paired-end reads (each containing CDR3). One entry per CDR3 protein results from TCRdb running MiXCR on the 5' RACE reads. The sample carries some 1,800,000 distinct CDR3 sequences, about two fifths recorded once. Germline CDR1 reads SGDLS; CDR2 reads YYNGEE. The CDR3 covers 13 residues. This clonotype was sampled from a human donor in good health. Specimen: blood. The gene calls are TRBV9 and TRBJ2-4; D gene uncertain. Judging by the DNA end, TRBJ2-7 fits better; the J call may be wrong. CDR3 loop: CASSVEPVDEQYF. CDR3 coding DNA: TGTGCCAGCAGCGTAGAACCAGTTGACGAGCAGTACTTC.